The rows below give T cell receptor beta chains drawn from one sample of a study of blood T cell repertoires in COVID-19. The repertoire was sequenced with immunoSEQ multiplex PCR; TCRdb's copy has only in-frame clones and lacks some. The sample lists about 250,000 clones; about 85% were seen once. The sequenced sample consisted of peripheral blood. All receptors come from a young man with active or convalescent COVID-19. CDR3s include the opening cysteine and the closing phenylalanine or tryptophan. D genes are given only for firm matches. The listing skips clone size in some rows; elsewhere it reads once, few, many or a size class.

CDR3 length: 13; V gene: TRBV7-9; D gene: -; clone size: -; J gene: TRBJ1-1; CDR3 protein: CASSYTVNTEAFF; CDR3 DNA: TGTGCCAGCAGCTATACGGTGAACACTGAAGCTTTCTTT
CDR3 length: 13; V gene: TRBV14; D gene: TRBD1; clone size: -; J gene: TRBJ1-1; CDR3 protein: CASSWDRGTEAFF; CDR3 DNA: TGTGCCAGCAGCTGGGACAGGGGAACTGAAGCTTTCTTT
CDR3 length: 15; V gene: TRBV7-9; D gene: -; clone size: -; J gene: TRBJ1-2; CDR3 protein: CASSSWDWRDYGYTF; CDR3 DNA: TGTGCCAGCAGCTCCTGGGACTGGCGAGACTATGGCTACACCTTC
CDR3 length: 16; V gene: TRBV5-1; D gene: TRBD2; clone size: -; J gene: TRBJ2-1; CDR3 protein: CASRETSGGHPNEQFF; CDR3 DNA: TGCGCCAGCAGGGAAACTAGCGGGGGCCATCCCAATGAGCAGTTCTTC
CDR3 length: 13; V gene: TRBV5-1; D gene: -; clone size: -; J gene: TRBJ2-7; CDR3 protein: CASSLGPADEQYF; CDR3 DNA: TGCGCCAGCAGCTTGGGCCCTGCGGACGAGCAGTACTTC
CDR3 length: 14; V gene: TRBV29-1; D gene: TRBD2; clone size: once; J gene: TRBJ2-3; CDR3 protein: CSVRIGTSSDTQYF; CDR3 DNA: TGCAGCGTTCGGATTGGGACTAGTTCTGATACGCAGTATTTT
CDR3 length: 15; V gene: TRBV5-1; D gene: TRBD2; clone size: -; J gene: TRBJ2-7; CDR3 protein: CASSTGLAGAYEQYF; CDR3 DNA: TGCGCCAGCAGCACCGGACTAGCGGGGGCCTACGAGCAGTACTTC
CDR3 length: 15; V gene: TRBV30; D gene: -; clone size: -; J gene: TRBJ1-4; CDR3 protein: CAWSDTGATNEKLFF; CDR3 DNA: TGTGCCTGGAGTGATACGGGGGCAACTAATGAAAAACTGTTTTTT
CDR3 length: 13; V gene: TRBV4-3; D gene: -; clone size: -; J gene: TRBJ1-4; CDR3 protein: CASSLMRREKLFF; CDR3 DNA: TGCGCCAGCAGCCTCATGAGGAGAGAAAAACTGTTTTTT
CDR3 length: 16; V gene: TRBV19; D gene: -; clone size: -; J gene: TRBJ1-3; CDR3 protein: CASSLWNTDSGNTIYF; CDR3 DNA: TGTGCCAGTAGTCTCTGGAATACAGACTCTGGAAACACCATATATTTT
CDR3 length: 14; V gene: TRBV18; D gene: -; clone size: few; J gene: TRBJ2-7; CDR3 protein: CASSPGLKGYEQYF; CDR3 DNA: TGTGCCAGCTCACCGGGACTGAAGGGCTACGAGCAGTACTTC
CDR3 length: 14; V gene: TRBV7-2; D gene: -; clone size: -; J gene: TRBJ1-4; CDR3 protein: CASSLQGGNEKLFF; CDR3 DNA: TGTGCCAGCAGCTTACAGGGAGGAAATGAAAAACTGTTTTTT
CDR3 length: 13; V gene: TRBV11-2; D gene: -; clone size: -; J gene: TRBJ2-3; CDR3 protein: CASSLDRADTQYF; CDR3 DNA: TGTGCCAGCAGCTTAGATCGCGCAGATACGCAGTATTTT
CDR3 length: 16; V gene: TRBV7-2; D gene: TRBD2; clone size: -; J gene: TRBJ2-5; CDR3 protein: CASSRGFLAGRETQYF; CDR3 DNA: TGTGCCAGCAGCCGGGGGTTTCTAGCGGGACGAGAGACCCAGTACTTC
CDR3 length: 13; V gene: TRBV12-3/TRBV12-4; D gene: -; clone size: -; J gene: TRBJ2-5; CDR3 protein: CASTWDSEETQYF; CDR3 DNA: TGTGCCAGCACCTGGGACTCAGAAGAGACCCAGTACTTC
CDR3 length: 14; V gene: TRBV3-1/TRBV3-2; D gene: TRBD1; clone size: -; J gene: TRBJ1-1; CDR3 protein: CASSHGQGAVEAFF; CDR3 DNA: TGTGCCAGCAGCCACGGACAGGGGGCGGTTGAAGCTTTCTTT
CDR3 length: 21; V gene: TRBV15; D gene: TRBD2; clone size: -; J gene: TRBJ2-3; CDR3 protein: CATSRDPPGLAGGPSTDTQYF; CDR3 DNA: TGTGCCACCAGCAGAGATCCGCCGGGACTAGCGGGAGGCCCTAGCACAGATACGCAGTATTTT
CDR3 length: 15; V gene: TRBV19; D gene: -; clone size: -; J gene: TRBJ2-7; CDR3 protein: CASSIAGRPSHEQYF; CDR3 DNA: TGTGCCAGTAGTATAGCAGGCAGGCCATCTCACGAGCAGTACTTC
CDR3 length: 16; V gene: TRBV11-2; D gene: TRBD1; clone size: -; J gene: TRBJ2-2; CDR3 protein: CASSLTTGVNTGELFF; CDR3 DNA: TGTGCCAGCAGCTTAACAACAGGGGTGAACACCGGGGAGCTGTTTTTT
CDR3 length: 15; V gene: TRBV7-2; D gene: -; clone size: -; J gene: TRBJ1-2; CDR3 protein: CASSLDRWQTYGYTF; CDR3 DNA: TGTGCCAGCAGCTTAGATCGGTGGCAGACTTATGGCTACACCTTC
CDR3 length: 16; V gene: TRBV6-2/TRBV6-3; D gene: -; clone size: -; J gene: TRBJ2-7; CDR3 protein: CASSPGTHGTTYEQYF; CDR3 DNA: TGTGCCAGCAGCCCCGGGACACACGGGACTACCTACGAGCAGTACTTC
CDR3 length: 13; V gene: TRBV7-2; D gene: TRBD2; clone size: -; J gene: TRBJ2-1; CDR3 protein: CASSLARRGETFF; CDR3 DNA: TGTGCCAGCAGCTTAGCTAGGCGGGGGGAAACTTTCTTC
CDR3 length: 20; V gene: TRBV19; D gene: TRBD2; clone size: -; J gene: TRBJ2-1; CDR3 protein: CASSPQIKTSGSREAGEQFF; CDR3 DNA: TGTGCCAGTAGCCCACAGATAAAGACTAGCGGGAGTCGGGAGGCGGGTGAGCAGTTCTTC
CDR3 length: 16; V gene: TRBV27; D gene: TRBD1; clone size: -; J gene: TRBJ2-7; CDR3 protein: CASSTLQGQGAYEQYF; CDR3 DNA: TGTGCCAGCAGTACACTTCAGGGACAGGGGGCCTACGAGCAGTACTTC
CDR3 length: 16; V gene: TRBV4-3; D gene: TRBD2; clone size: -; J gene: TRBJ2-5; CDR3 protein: CASSQDRRGGEETQYF; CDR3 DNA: TGCGCCAGCAGCCAAGATAGGCGGGGGGGCGAGGAGACCCAGTACTTC
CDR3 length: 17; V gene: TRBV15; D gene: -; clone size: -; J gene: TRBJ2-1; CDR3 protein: CATSRDRTERQYNEQFF; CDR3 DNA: TGTGCCACCAGCAGAGATCGGACAGAGCGACAATACAATGAGCAGTTCTTC